The source of this T cell receptor beta chain is a study of blood T cell repertoires in COVID-19. Looking at the study overall: Acute-phase and convalescent COVID-19 samples originated in the United States, Italy and Spain.

CDR3 size: 13 residues. V gave up 5 bases and J gave up 5 bases; unmatched junction bases: 7. Germline CDR1 SGHRS, CDR2 YFSETQ. In the original processing: For nucleated cells, counts were estimated from reference gene primer amplification. Some clones are missing from TCRdb's copy, which holds only in-frame ones; the method was immunoSEQ multiplex PCR. D and trimming were read from the DNA, whereas the V and J calls and clone size are those reported in that table. This sample carries under 250,000 clones, around 83% of them seen once, and the ten largest clones take roughly 8.7%. The receptor was isolated from a man aged 35 to 55 with active or convalescent COVID-19. This rearrangement joins TRBV5-1 to TRBJ2-7, with 7 bases aligning to TRBD1. Source material: peripheral blood. This CDR3 is CASSYRQGNEQYF. The CDR3 DNA reads as TGCGCCAGCAGTTATAGACAGGGAAACGAGCAGTACTTC.